These 24 T cell receptor beta chains were all obtained from the same sample, sequenced in a study of vaccination and CD4 T cells after COVID-19. The antigens of these receptors remain unknown. Stated treatment: approximately nine-day PBMC culture with coronavirus spike peptide pools or control peptides (ViraFEST assay). Sequenced with the Oncomine TCR Beta short-read assay was DNA taken from cultured CD4+ T cells. TCRdb independently ran MiXCR on the PCR reads; one entry per CDR3 protein. The table lists around 7,100 distinct CDR3 sequences, 73% of them singletons, with roughly a sixth in the top ten. Sequencing was carried out using CD4+ T cells from blood, cultured in vitro. All receptors come from a human donor who had recovered from COVID-19.

This chain connects TRBV7-9 to TRBJ1-1; D possibly corresponds to TRBD1 (6 bases). Trimming left V 3 bases short and J 6 bases short, with 14 bases between. CDR3 length: 14 residues. The germline gives CDR1 SEHNR, CDR2 FQNEAQ (reference sequence). CDR3 sequence: CASSLRGWAAEAFF. CDR3 in DNA: TGTGCCAGCAGCTTGAGGGGGTGGGCGGCTGAAGCTTTCTTT.

V usage is TRBV6-1 and J usage is TRBJ1-1, with a possible D match to TRBD1 (6 bases). Between the trimmed V and J ends, which lost 6 bases and 1 base, there was a span of 15 bases. The CDR3 covers 15 residues. Germline V gene lookup returns CDR1 MNHNS and CDR2 SASEGT. As DNA, the CDR3 is TGTGCCAGCAGACCTACCCAGGGGAAGAACACTGAAGCTTTCTTT. Translating gives CASRPTQGKNTEAFF.

The chain recombines TRBV6-1 with TRBJ2-7, with 7 bases that match TRBD2. The CDR3 is made up of 16 amino acids. Germline assignment: CDR1 MNHNS and CDR2 SASEGT. V shed 10 bases and J 2 bases; nucleotides not matched to a gene: 17. CDR3 in DNA: TGTGCCACCACCGAGGGCCCTACTAGCGTTCCCTACGAGCAGTACTTC. It codes for CATTEGPTSVPYEQYF.

This clonotype was found once. Germline and junction disagree at one end, which may indicate a read error. The chain recombines TRBV10-3 with TRBJ1-3, with a weak D call TRBD1 (6 bases). Per the germline V gene, CDR1 is ENHRY and CDR2 is SYGVKD. The CDR3 runs to 14 residues. The chain's CDR3 is CVISSTGSGNTIYF. Written as DNA, the CDR3 is TGTGTCATCAGCTCAACAGGGTCTGGAAACACCATATATTTT.

The rearrangement links TRBV19 to TRBJ2-7; TRBD2 aligns across 8 bases. Trimming took 5 bases from V and 0 from J; bases not matched to a gene: 9. This CDR3 region has 16 residues. Germline V gives CDR1 LNHDA, CDR2 SQIVND (reference sequence). CDR3 region: CASSSSGPFHSYEQYF. Written as DNA, the CDR3 is TGTGCCAGTAGTTCTAGCGGGCCATTTCACTCCTACGAGCAGTACTTC.

This clonotype qualifies as large. This sequence joins TRBV11-2 and TRBJ1-5; D may be TRBD1 (6 bases). Germline CDR1 and CDR2: SGHAT and FQNNGV. The CDR3 has 14 residues. V was cut by 3 bases and J by 2 bases, with 8 bases left in between. CDR3 DNA sequence: TGTGCCAGCAGCTTCGCAGGGGGCAATCAGCCCCAGCATTTT. It yields the protein CASSFAGGNQPQHF. The variable domain in full, with the rest retrieved from reference TRBV11-2 and TRBJ1-5, is EAGVAQSPRYKIIEKRQSVAFWCNPISGHATLYWYQQILGQGPKLLIQFQNNGVVDDSQLPKDRFSAERLKGVDSTLKIQPAKLEDSAVYLCASSFAGGNQPQHFGDGTRLSIL.

This clonotype was recorded once. This sequence joins TRBV15 and TRBJ1-5, with D unresolved. The V end was cut by 1 base, the J end by 4 bases, with 11 bases between. The CDR3 is 15 amino acids. Germline V lookup: CDR1 LNHNV, CDR2 YYDKDF (reference sequence). The CDR3 coding sequence is TGTGCCACCAGCAGAGTGGACCGATCTAATCAGCCCCAGCATTTT. Amino acids: CATSRVDRSNQPQHF.

This chain links TRBV5-1 with TRBJ1-2; D not certain. The CDR3 spans 11 residues. The germline gives CDR1 SGHRS, CDR2 YFSETQ. V dropped 0 bases and J dropped 5 bases, with 2 bases sitting between them. The DNA of the CDR3 is TGCGCCAGCAGCTTGGGGTATGGCTACACCTTC. Its protein product is CASSLGYGYTF. Filled out from reference TRBV5-1 and TRBJ1-2, the complete variable domain reads KAGVTQTPRYLIKTRGQQVTLSCSPISGHRSVSWYQQTPGQGLQFLFEYFSETQRNKGNFPGRFSGRQFSNSRSEMNVSTLELGDSALYLCASSLGYGYTFGSGTRLTVV.

This chain connects TRBV10-3 to TRBJ1-1; TRBD1 matches at 9 bases. The CDR3 spans 14 residues. V lost 6 bases to trimming and J lost 3 bases; unmatched junction nucleotides: 5. The germline gives CDR1 ENHRY, CDR2 SYGVKD. The DNA for the CDR3 is TGTGCCATCAGCGTGACAGGGGGAGACACTGAAGCTTTCTTT. It specifies CAISVTGGDTEAFF.

The chain joins TRBV27 to TRBJ1-6; 8 bases agree with TRBD1. This CDR3 has 17 residues. Looked up from germline, CDR1 is MNHEY and CDR2 is SMNVEV (reference sequence). The V segment lost 6 bases and the J segment 3 bases; nucleotides outside the gene matches: 10. CDR3 loop: CASSFTGQANYNSPLHF. The CDR3 DNA reads TGTGCCAGCAGCTTTACGGGACAGGCTAACTATAATTCACCCCTCCACTTT.

The chain recombines TRBV27 with TRBJ2-7; D call uncertain. This CDR3 spans 15 amino acids. The germline V gene encodes CDR1 MNHEY and CDR2 SMNVEV (reference sequence). Trimming left V 0 bases short and J 2 bases short, with 11 bases between. The CDR3 here is CASSLSTAFPYEQYF. In DNA form, the CDR3 reads TGTGCCAGCAGTTTATCAACCGCCTTTCCCTACGAGCAGTACTTC.

V gene TRBV6-2 or TRBV6-3 combines with J gene TRBJ1-5; 7 nucleotides line up with TRBD1. The CDR3 consists of 15 residues. J gave up 2 bases and V 6 bases, and 7 bases lay outside the gene matches. From germline, CDR1 is MNHEY and CDR2 SVGEGT. The chain's CDR3 is CASSAGGAGNQPQHF. The CDR3 nucleotides are TGTGCCAGCAGCGCAGGGGGGGCGGGCAATCAGCCCCAGCATTTT.

The rearrangement joins TRBV24-1 to TRBJ1-5; the D gene is possibly TRBD1 (5 bases). The CDR3 sequence is 16 residues long. Trimming removed 3 bases from V and 6 bases from J, with 17 bases in between. Looked up from germline, CDR1 is KGHDR and CDR2 is SFDVKD. The CDR3 nucleotides are TGTGCCACCAGTGATGGGACGGGACCATCTGGTCAGCCCCAGCATTTT. Residues: CATSDGTGPSGQPQHF.

The chain recombines TRBV6-1 with TRBJ1-6; D is unclear. Germline values: CDR1 MNHNS, CDR2 SASEGT. The V and J ends lost 5 bases and 6 bases respectively, with 11 bases between them. This CDR3 comprises 14 residues. The CDR3 nucleotides read TGTGCCAGCAGTAGAGAGGTCCTTAATTCACCCCTCCACTTT. Its protein product is CASSREVLNSPLHF.

In its sample, this clonotype was seen once. The J gene is TRBJ1-6, the V gene TRBV5-4, with D unresolved. Between the trimmed V and J ends, which lost 0 bases and 7 bases, there was a span of 17 bases. CDR1 and CDR2 (germline): SGHNT, YYREEE (reference sequence). CDR3 length equals 17 residues. CDR3 sequence reads: CASSLASLPTRNSPLHF. The CDR3 DNA reads TGTGCCAGCAGCTTGGCTAGCCTCCCCACCAGGAATTCACCCCTCCACTTT.

This clonotype is judged medium-sized. The chain uses TRBV20-1 and TRBJ2-1; 7 nucleotides match TRBD1. There are 16 residues in the CDR3. The junction had 7 bases not matched to a gene; V was cut back by 0 bases and J by 2 bases. The germline V gene has CDR1 DFQATT and CDR2 SNEGSKA (reference sequence). CDR3 in DNA: TGCAGTGCTAGAGATGGGACAGCTAGGACCTACAATGAGCAGTTCTTC. Amino acid sequence: CSARDGTARTYNEQFF.

This clonotype qualifies as medium-sized. The chain recombines TRBV29-1 with TRBJ1-2, with TRBD1 as a possible D gene (6 bases). The V and J ends lost 7 bases and 2 bases respectively, with 17 bases between them. CDR3 length: 14 residues. CDR1 is SQVTM and CDR2 is ANQGSEA in the germline V gene. The CDR3 reads CSARAQGPNYGYTF. The CDR3 DNA reads TGCAGCGCCCGGGCCCAGGGGCCCAACTATGGCTACACCTTC.

This clonotype has more than one count but fewer than ten. V gene TRBV6-1 combines with J gene TRBJ1-5, with D possibly TRBD1 on 6 matching bases. The germline gives CDR1 MNHNS, CDR2 SASEGT. CDR3 length: 17 residues. V lost 6 bases and J lost 4, with 22 bases in between. CDR3: CASSAPKGQGRNQPQHF. CDR3 in DNA: TGTGCCAGCAGCGCCCCGAAGGGGCAGGGGCGGAATCAGCCCCAGCATTTT.

The rearrangement joins TRBV29-1 to TRBJ1-1; a possible D gene is TRBD1 (5 bases). Germline lookup yields CDR1 SQVTM and CDR2 ANQGSEA. The CDR3 has 13 residues. The germline V and J ends were trimmed by 4 bases and 0 bases, with 9 bases remaining between them. The CDR3 DNA reads as TGCAGCGTTGCGACAGCCATGAACACTGAAGCTTTCTTT. Amino acids: CSVATAMNTEAFF.

The chain recombines TRBV6-1 with TRBJ1-5; tentative D call: TRBD1 (5 bases). V lost 6 bases and J 0 bases, leaving 18 bases between the germline ends. The CDR3 has 17 residues. Germline V lookup: CDR1 MNHNS, CDR2 SASEGT. CDR3 nucleotide sequence: TGTGCCAGCAGCCTGCAGGGTGGGGAGTCTAGCAATCAGCCCCAGCATTTT. Translating gives CASSLQGGESSNQPQHF.

The chain employs TRBV6-1 and TRBJ1-5; D not certain. Looked up from germline, CDR1 is MNHNS and CDR2 is SASEGT. The CDR3 has 15 amino acids. V shed 7 bases and J shed 4 bases, with 17 bases lying between them. The CDR3 reads CASTLTGLENQPQHF. The DNA of the CDR3 is TGTGCCAGCACTCTTACGGGCCTCGAAAATCAGCCCCAGCATTTT.

DNA of the CDR3: TGCGCCAGCAGCCTTGGGGGAAGTGGGGCCTACGAGCAGTACTTC. Amino acid sequence: CASSLGGSGAYEQYF. The J gene is TRBJ2-7, the V gene TRBV4-3, with D perhaps TRBD1 or TRBD2 (5 bases each). Germline values: CDR1 LGHNA, CDR2 YSLEER. The CDR3 consists of 15 residues. V shed 4 bases and J shed 2 bases, with 15 bases lying between them.

The chain employs TRBV5-5 and TRBJ2-7; D possibly corresponds to TRBD2 (6 bases). Germline V CDR1 and CDR2: SGHKS, YYEKEE (reference sequence). The CDR3 runs 12 residues. Trimming took off 4 bases at V and 3 bases at J, with 8 bases between the two ends. The CDR3 spells CASSKDYYEQYF. The CDR3 DNA sequence: TGTGCCAGCAGCAAGGACTACTACGAGCAGTACTTC.

V gene TRBV10-3 combines with J gene TRBJ2-7; 13 bases are a match to TRBD2. The V and J ends lost 4 bases and 6 bases, in that order; junction bases with no gene match: 6. CDR3 length equals 15 residues. CDR1 is ENHRY, CDR2 SYGVKD, per germline. The CDR3 region has the DNA TGTGCCATCAGTGGGACTAGCGGGAGAAGTGGCGAGCAGTACTTC. Protein sequence: CAISGTSGRSGEQYF.